This T cell receptor beta chain was recorded in a study of T cells in localized non-small cell lung cancer. Whole-study findings and limits: It remains possible that heterogeneity exists, since only one tumor region was sequenced. Appearances in adjacent lung were noted for a median approximately 50 of the top 100 tumor clones.

TCRdb keeps only in-frame clones here, not all; method: immunoSEQ multiplex PCR. The sample comprises fewer than 35,000 clones, about 90% of which are singletons, and around 17% rests with the top ten. About this clone: Antigen: not known.

Specimen: peripheral blood mononuclear cells, collected before any cancer treatment. The receptor was isolated from a man between 40 and 70 years old with stage III lung adenocarcinoma.

CDR3 DNA sequence: TGCGCCAGCAGCTTGGCAGGCAGGGTGAGAACAGATACGCAGTATTTT. Its translation is CASSLAGRVRTDTQYF. This chain links TRBV5-1 with TRBJ2-3; a possible D gene is TRBD1 (5 bases). This CDR3 has 16 residues. V was trimmed by 0 bases and J by 3 bases, leaving 14 bases between them. CDR1 and CDR2 from the germline V gene are SGHRS and YFSETQ.